The clone carrying this TCR beta chain was observed many times. Antigen unknown. The data originate from a study of CD8 T cells in ankylosing spondylitis. Findings of the study overall: From matched ankylosing spondylitis synovial fluid, disease-linked clones were reportedly recovered at significantly enriched levels. Peripheral blood held disease-linked clones only at relatively low frequency, and these were CD8+. A TCR beta motif made of eight highly homologous variants seemed typical of ankylosing spondylitis blood. Previous work reported some of these motif variants in the synovial fluid and blood of reactive arthritis.

For TCR beta, libraries came from quantitative 5'-RACE with molecular barcodes. TCRdb re-called the 5' RACE reads through MiXCR, storing one row per CDR3 protein. This table has 500,000 to 650,000 distinct CDR3 sequences, about 5.4% appearing once. The CDR3 consists of 16 residues. Per germline, CDR1 DFQATT and CDR2 SNEGSKA (reference sequence). J was trimmed by 2 bases and V by 1 base; bases with no gene match: 3. The rearrangement links TRBV20-1 to TRBJ2-1; 12 positions agree with TRBD2. The TCR comes from a male donor with ankylosing spondylitis. The sequencing sample was made of blood, either unsorted or a sorted T cell fraction (not recorded which). Here the CDR3 DNA reads TGCAGTGCTAGAGCTAGCGGGAGGGCCCCCTACAATGAGCAGTTCTTC. It encodes CSARASGRAPYNEQFF.